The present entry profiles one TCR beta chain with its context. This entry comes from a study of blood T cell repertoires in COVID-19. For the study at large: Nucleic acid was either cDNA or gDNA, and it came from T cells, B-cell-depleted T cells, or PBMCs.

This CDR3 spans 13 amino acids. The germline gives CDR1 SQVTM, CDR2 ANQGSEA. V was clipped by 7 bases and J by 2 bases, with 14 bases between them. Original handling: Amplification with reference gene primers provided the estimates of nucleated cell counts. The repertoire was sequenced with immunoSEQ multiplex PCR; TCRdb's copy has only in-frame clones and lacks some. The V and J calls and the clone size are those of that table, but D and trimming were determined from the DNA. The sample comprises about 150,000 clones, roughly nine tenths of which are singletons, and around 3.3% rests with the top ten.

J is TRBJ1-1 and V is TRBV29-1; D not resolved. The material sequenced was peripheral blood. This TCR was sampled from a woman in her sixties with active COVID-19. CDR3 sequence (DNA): TGCAGCGCTATGAGAGGGCCAAACACTGAAGCTTTCTTT. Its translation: CSAMRGPNTEAFF.